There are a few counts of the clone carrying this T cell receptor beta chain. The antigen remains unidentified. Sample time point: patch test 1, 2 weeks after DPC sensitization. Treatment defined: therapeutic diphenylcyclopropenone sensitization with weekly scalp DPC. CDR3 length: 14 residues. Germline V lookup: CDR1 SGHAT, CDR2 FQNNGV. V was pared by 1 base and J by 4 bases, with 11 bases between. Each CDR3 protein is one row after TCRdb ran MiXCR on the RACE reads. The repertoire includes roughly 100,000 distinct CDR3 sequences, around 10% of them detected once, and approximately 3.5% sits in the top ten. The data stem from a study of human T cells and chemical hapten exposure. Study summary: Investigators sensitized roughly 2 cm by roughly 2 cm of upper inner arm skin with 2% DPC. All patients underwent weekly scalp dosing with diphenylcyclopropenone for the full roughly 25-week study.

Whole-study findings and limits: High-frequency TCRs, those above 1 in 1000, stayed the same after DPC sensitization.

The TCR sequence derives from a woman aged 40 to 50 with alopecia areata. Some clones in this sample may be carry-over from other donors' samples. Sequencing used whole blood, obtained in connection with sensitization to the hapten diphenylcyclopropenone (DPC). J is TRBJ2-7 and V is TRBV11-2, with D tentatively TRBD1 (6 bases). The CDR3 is CASSLGTGRYEQYF. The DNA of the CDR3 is TGTGCCAGCAGCTTAGGAACAGGGCGGTACGAGCAGTACTTC.